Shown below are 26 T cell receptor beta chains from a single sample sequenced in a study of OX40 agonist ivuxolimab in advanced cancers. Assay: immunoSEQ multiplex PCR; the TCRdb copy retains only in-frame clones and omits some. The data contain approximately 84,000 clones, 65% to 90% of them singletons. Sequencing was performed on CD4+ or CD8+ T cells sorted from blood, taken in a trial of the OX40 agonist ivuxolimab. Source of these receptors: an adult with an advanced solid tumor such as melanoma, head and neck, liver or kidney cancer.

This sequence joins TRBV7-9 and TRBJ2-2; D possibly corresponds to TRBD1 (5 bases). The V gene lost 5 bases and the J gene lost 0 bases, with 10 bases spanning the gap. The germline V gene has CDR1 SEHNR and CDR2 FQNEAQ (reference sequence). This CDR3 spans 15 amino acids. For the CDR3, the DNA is TGTGCCAGCAGCCCCAGGGCGTCGAACACCGGGGAGCTGTTTTTT. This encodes CASSPRASNTGELFF.

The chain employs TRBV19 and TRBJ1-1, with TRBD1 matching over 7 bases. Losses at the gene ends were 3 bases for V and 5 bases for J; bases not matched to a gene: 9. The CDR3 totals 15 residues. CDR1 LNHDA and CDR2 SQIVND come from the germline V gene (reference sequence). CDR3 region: CASSMGQLRGTEAFF. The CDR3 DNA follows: TGTGCCAGTAGTATGGGACAGCTACGAGGGACTGAAGCTTTCTTT.

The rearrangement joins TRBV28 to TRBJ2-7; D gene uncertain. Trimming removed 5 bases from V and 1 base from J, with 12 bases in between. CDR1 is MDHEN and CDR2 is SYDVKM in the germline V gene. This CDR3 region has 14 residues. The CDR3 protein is CASSATRVSYEQYF. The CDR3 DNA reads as TGTGCCAGCAGTGCGACCCGGGTTTCCTACGAGCAGTACTTC.

The CDR3 reads CASSLGRVTDTQYF. Here the CDR3 DNA reads TGTGCCAGCAGCTTAGGCAGGGTCACAGATACGCAGTATTTT. The chain recombines TRBV11-3 with TRBJ2-3; tentatively, D is TRBD1 (5 bases). The CDR3 runs to 14 residues. V lost 1 base to trimming and J lost 2 bases, with 7 bases between them. CDR1 SGHNT and CDR2 YENEEA come from the germline V gene. The full variable domain, with the rest looked up from reference TRBV11-3 and TRBJ2-3, is EAGVVQSPRYKIIEKKQPVAFWCNPISGHNTLYWYLQNLGQGPELLIRYENEEAVDDSQLPKDRFSAERLKGVDSTLKIQPAELGDSAVYLCASSLGRVTDTQYFGPGTRLTVL.

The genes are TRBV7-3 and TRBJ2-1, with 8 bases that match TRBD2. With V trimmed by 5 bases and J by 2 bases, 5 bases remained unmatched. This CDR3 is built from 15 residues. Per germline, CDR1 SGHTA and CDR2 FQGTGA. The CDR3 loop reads CASSLLAGPYNEQFF. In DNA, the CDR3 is TGTGCCAGCAGCCTCTTAGCGGGGCCCTACAATGAGCAGTTCTTC.

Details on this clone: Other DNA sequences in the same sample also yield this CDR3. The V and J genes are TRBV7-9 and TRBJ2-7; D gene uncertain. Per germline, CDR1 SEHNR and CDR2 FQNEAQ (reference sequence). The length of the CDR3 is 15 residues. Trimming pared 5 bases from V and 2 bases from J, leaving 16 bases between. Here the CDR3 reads CASSPNLGVPYEQYF. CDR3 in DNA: TGTGCCAGCAGCCCCAACCTTGGAGTCCCCTACGAGCAGTACTTC.

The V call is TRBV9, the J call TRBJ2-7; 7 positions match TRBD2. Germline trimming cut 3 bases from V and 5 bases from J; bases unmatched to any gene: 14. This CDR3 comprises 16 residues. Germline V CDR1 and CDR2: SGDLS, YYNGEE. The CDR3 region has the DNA TGTGCCAGCAGCGGGGGAGGGACTTCGAGGGTCAACGAGCAGTACTTC. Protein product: CASSGGGTSRVNEQYF.

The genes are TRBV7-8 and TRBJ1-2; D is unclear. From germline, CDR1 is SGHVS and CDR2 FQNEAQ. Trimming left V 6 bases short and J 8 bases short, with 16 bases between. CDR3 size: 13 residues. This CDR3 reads CASRGWAIEGYTF. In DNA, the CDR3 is TGTGCCAGCAGGGGGTGGGCGATAGAGGGCTACACCTTC. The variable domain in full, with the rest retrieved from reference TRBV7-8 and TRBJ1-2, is GAGVSQSPRYKVAKRGQDVALRCDPISGHVSLFWYQQALGQGPEFLTYFQNEAQLDKSGLPSDRFFAERPEGSVSTLKIQRTQQEDSAVYLCASRGWAIEGYTFGSGTRLTVV.

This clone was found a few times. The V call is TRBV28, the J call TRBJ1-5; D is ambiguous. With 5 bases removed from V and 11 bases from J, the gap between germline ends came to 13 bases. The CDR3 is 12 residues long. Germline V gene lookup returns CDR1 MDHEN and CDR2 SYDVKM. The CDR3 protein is CASSRQPMAQHF. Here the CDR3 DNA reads TGTGCCAGCAGTCGGCAGCCCATGGCCCAGCATTTT.

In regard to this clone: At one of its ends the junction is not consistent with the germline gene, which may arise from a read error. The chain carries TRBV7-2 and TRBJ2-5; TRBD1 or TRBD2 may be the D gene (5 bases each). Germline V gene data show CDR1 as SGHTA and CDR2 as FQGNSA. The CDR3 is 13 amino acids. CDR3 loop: CASSLGTGETQYF. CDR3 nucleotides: TGTGCCAGCAGTTTAGGGACGGGGGAGACCCAGTACTTC.

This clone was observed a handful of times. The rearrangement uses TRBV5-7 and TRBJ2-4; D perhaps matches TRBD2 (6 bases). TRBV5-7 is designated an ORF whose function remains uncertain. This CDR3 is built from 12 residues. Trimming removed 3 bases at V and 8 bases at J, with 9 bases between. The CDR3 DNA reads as TGTGCCAGCAGCTCCACGGGGGACATTCAGTACTTC. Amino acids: CASSSTGDIQYF.

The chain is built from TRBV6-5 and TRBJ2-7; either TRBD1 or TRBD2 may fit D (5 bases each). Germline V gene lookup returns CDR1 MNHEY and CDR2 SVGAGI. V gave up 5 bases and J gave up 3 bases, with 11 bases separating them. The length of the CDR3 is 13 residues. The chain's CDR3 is CASSRDGSYEQYF. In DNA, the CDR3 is TGTGCCAGCAGTCGGGACGGTAGCTACGAGCAGTACTTC.

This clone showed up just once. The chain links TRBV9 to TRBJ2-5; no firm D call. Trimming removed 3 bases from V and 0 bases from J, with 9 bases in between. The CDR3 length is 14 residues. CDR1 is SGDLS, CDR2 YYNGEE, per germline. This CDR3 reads CASSATAYQETQYF. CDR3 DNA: TGTGCCAGCAGCGCCACAGCGTACCAAGAGACCCAGTACTTC.

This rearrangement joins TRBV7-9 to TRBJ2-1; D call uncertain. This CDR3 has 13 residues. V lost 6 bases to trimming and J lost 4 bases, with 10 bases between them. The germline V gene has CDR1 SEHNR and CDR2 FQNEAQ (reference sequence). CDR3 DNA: TGTGCCAGCAGTCACGAACAATACAATGAGCAGTTCTTC. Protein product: CASSHEQYNEQFF. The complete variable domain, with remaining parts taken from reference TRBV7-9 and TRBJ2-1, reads DTGVSQNPRHKITKRGQNVTFRCDPISEHNRLYWYRQTLGQGPEFLTYFQNEAQLEKSRLLSDRFSAERPKGSFSTLEIQRTEQGDSAMYLCASSHEQYNEQFFGPGTRLTVL.

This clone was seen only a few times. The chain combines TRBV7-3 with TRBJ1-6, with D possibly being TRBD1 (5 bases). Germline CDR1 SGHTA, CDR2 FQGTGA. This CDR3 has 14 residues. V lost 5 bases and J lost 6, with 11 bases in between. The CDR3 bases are TGTGCCAGCAGCCACGCCGGGGGTAATTCACCCCTCCACTTT. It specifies CASSHAGGNSPLHF.

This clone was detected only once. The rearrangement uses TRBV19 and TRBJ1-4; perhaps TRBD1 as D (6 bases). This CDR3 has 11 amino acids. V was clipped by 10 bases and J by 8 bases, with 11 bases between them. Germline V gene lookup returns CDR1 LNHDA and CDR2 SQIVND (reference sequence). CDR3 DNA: TGTGCCACTCGAGGGGGGGAAAAACTGTTTTTT. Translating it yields CATRGGEKLFF.

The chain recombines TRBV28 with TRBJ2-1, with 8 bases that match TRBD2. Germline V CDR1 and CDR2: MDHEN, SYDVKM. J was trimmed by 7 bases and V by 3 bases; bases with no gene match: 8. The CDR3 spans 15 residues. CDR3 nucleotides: TGTGCCAGCAGTTTGGTATCGGGGGGGAGAAATGAGCAGTTCTTC. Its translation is CASSLVSGGRNEQFF.

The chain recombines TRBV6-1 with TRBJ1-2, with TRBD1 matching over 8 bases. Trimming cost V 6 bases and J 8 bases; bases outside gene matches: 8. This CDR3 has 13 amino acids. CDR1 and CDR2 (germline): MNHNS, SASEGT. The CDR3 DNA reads TGTGCCAGCAGCTGGACAGGGATTGAGGGCTACACCTTC. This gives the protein CASSWTGIEGYTF.

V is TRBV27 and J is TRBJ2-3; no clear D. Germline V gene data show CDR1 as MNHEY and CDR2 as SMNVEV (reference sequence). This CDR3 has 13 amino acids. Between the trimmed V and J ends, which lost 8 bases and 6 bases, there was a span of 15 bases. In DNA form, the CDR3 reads TGTGCCAGCGGGCTGGCCGGTTCGGATACGCAGTATTTT. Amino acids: CASGLAGSDTQYF.

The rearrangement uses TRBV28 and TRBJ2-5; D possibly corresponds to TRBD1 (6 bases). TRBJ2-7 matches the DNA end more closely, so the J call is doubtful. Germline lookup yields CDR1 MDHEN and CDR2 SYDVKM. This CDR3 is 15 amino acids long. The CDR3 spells CASRISGDPPGEQYF. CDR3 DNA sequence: TGTGCCAGCAGGATCTCAGGGGACCCTCCGGGCGAGCAGTACTTC.

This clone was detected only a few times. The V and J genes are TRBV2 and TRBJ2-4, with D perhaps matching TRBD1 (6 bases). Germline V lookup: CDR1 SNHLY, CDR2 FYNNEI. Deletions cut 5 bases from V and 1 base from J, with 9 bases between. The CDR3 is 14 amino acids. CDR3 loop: CASSTGRAKNIQYF. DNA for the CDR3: TGTGCCAGCAGTACAGGGCGGGCCAAAAACATTCAGTACTTC.

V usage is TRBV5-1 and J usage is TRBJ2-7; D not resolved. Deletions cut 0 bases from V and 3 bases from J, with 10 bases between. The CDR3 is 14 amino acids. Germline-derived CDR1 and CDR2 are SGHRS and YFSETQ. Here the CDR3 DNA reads TGCGCCAGCAGCTTGGGCGGTAGCCACTACGAGCAGTACTTC. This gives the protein CASSLGGSHYEQYF.

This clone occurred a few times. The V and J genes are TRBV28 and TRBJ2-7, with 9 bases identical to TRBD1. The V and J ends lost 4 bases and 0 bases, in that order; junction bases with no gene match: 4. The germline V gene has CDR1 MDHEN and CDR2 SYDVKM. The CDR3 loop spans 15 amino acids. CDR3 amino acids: CASSSGGQGSYEQYF. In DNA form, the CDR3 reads TGTGCCAGCAGTTCGGGGGGACAGGGCTCCTACGAGCAGTACTTC. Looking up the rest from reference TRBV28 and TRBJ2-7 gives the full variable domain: DVKVTQSSRYLVKRTGEKVFLECVQDMDHENMFWYRQDPGLGLRLIYFSYDVKMKEKGDIPEGYSVSREKKERFSLILESASTNQTSMYLCASSSGGQGSYEQYFGPGTRLTVT.

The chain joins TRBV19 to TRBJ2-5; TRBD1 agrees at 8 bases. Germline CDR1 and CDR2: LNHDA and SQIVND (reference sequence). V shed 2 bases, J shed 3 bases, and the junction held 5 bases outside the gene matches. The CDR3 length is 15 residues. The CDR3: CASSISGGREETQYF. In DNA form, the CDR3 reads TGTGCCAGTAGTATATCAGGGGGCAGGGAAGAGACCCAGTACTTC.

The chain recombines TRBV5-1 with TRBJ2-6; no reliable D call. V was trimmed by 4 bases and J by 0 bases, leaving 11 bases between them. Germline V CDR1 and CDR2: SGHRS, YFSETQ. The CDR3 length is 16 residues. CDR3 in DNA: TGCGCCAGCAGCGCGATTTCAAACTCTGGGGCCAACGTCCTGACTTTC. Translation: CASSAISNSGANVLTF. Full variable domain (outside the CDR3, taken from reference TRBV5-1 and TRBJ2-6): KAGVTQTPRYLIKTRGQQVTLSCSPISGHRSVSWYQQTPGQGLQFLFEYFSETQRNKGNFPGRFSGRQFSNSRSEMNVSTLELGDSALYLCASSAISNSGANVLTFGAGSRLTVL.

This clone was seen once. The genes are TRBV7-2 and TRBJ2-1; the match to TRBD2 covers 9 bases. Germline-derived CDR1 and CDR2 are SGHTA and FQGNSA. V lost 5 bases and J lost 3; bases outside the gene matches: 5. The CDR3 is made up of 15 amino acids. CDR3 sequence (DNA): TGTGCCAGCAGCCAAGCGGGGGGTAGCTACAATGAGCAGTTCTTC. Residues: CASSQAGGSYNEQFF.